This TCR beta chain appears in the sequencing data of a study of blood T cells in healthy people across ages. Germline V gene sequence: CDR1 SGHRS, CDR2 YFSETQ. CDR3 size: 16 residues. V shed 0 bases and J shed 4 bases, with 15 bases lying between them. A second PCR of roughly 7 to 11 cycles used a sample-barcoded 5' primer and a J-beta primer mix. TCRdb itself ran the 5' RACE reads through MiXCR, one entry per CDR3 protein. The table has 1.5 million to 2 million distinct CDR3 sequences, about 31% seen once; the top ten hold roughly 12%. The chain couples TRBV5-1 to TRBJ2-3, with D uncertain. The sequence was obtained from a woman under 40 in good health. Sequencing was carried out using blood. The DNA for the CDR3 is TGCGCCAGCAGCTTGGTATCAAATCTCCTTTCAGATACGCAGTATTTT. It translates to CASSLVSNLLSDTQYF.